This entry describes one TCR beta chain. Germline loops: CDR1 SEHNR, CDR2 FQNEAQ (reference sequence). The CDR3 spans 15 residues. V trimming: 2 bases; J trimming: 6 bases; junction bases outside the gene matches: 6. This specimen comes from a study of T cells in Graves' hyperthyroidism and ophthalmopathy. The wider study: Peripheral blood samples were taken at initial diagnosis, prior to any treatment.

From RNA transcripts, TCR beta CDR3 regions were amplified. HTBI primers were used for first-round RT-PCR of the TCR CDR3. Each CDR3 protein is one row after TCRdb ran MiXCR on the multiplex PCR reads. This table holds 550,000 to 650,000 distinct CDR3 sequences, approximately 14% found once. The TCR originated in a woman aged 40 to 50 with Graves' hyperthyroidism. The chain employs TRBV7-9 and TRBJ2-2; 7 nucleotides agree with TRBD1. Sequenced sample: blood. CDR3 sequence reads: CASSLRGQRAGELFF. CDR3 DNA sequence: TGTGCCAGCAGCTTACGGGGACAGAGGGCCGGGGAGCTGTTTTTT.